The 15 T cell receptor beta chains in this list originate from one sample, sequenced in a study of control samples from healthy donors and cancer patients. TCRdb keeps only in-frame clones here, not all; method: immunoSEQ multiplex PCR. The sample has around 27,000 clones, 75% to 85% seen once. Sequenced material: PBMCs. Source of these receptors: a woman aged 55-69 years with head and neck cancer.

The chain uses TRBV2 and TRBJ1-5; 7 nucleotides line up with TRBD1. Germline V gene sequence: CDR1 SNHLY, CDR2 FYNNEI. This CDR3 spans 17 amino acids. J lost 0 bases, V lost 7 bases, and 12 bases had no gene match. CDR3 protein: CASKSTGSKYSNQPQHF. CDR3 nucleotide sequence: TGTGCCAGCAAATCGACAGGGTCCAAGTATAGCAATCAGCCCCAGCATTTT.

This clone was observed once. This chain connects TRBV6-2 or TRBV6-3 to TRBJ1-1; 7 bases agree with TRBD1. J was trimmed by 1 base and V by 6 bases; bases with no gene match: 5. The CDR3 covers 14 residues. Germline lookup yields CDR1 MNHEY and CDR2 SVGEGT. The CDR3 loop is CASRYGTENTEAFF. CDR3 in DNA: TGTGCCAGCAGGTACGGGACAGAGAACACTGAAGCTTTCTTT.

The rearrangement links TRBV7-4 to TRBJ1-5, with D perhaps matching TRBD1 (6 bases). V lost 2 bases and J 9 bases, leaving 14 bases between the germline ends. From germline, CDR1 is SGHVT and CDR2 SQSDAQ. CDR3 size: 14 residues. This chain's CDR3 is CASSLKQGRPPQHF. The CDR3 bases are TGTGCCAGCAGCTTAAAACAGGGTAGGCCGCCCCAGCATTTT.

This clone occurred a few times. The J gene is TRBJ2-7, the V gene TRBV4-2, with D maybe TRBD2 (6 bases). Trimming took off 4 bases at V and 0 bases at J, with 13 bases between the two ends. This CDR3 spans 15 amino acids. Looked up from germline, CDR1 is LGHNA and CDR2 is YNFKEQ. Here the CDR3 reads CASSLWGSGSYEQYF. The CDR3 coding sequence is TGTGCCAGCAGCCTTTGGGGTAGCGGCTCCTACGAGCAGTACTTC.

This clone was observed once. V gene TRBV7-8 combines with J gene TRBJ1-4, with TRBD1 matching over 8 bases. V shed 1 base, J shed 10 bases, and the junction held 5 bases outside the gene matches. The CDR3 contains 14 residues. Germline assignment: CDR1 SGHVS and CDR2 FQNEAQ. The CDR3 sequence: CASSLGAGGGKLFF. The CDR3 coding sequence is TGTGCCAGCAGCTTAGGGGCAGGGGGCGGAAAACTGTTTTTT.

The CDR3, as DNA: TGTGCCAGCAGTTACGGTGCAGAGGTTAGCACTGAAGCTTTCTTT. It is translated as CASSYGAEVSTEAFF. The chain couples TRBV6-2 or TRBV6-3 to TRBJ1-1; D gene unclear. V was shortened by 2 bases and J by 4 bases, with 14 bases between the two germline ends. The CDR3 is 15 residues long. Germline V CDR1 and CDR2: MNHEY, SVGEGT.

The chain employs TRBV5-4 and TRBJ2-7; TRBD2 matches at 11 bases. This CDR3 comprises 15 residues. CDR1 is SGHNT and CDR2 is YYREEE in the germline V gene (reference sequence). Trimming cost V 2 bases and J 0 bases; bases outside gene matches: 1. CDR3 in amino acids: CASSFSGRASYEQYF. DNA for the CDR3: TGTGCCAGCAGCTTTAGCGGGAGGGCCTCCTACGAGCAGTACTTC.

J is TRBJ2-5 and V is TRBV4-1; tentatively, D is TRBD2 (6 bases). Germline V lookup: CDR1 MGHRA, CDR2 YSYEKL. The V and J ends lost 3 bases and 5 bases respectively, with 16 bases between them. This CDR3 is 15 amino acids long. The CDR3 sequence is CASSQATSGRETQYF. CDR3 sequence (DNA): TGCGCCAGCAGCCAGGCGACTAGTGGTAGGGAGACCCAGTACTTC.

The gene calls are TRBV6-2 or TRBV6-3 and TRBJ2-7; possible D gene TRBD1, 6 bases. CDR3 length equals 14 residues. V was clipped by 5 bases and J by 0 bases, with 11 bases between them. Looked up from germline, CDR1 is MNHEY and CDR2 is SVGEGT. This CDR3 reads CASSHRDISYEQYF. The CDR3 DNA follows: TGTGCCAGCAGTCACCGGGACATCTCCTACGAGCAGTACTTC.

The chain employs TRBV6-1 and TRBJ1-5, with unresolved D. V lost 0 bases and J 9 bases, leaving 9 bases between the germline ends. Germline V gene sequence: CDR1 MNHNS, CDR2 SASEGT. The CDR3 runs 13 residues. CDR3 nucleotide sequence: TGTGCCAGCAGTGAAGCAGATCAGAGGCCCCAGCATTTT. It encodes CASSEADQRPQHF.

Details on this clone: The junction departs from germline at one end; a sequencing error may be responsible. The V and J genes are TRBV7-7 and TRBJ1-1; D possibly corresponds to TRBD1 (5 bases). The germline CDR1 and CDR2 sequences are SSHAT and FNYEAQ (reference sequence). This CDR3 has 13 amino acids. The CDR3: CASSLDEGTEAFF. The CDR3 nucleotides read TGTGCTAGCAGCTTAGATGAAGGGACGGAAGCTTTCTTT. Full variable domain (rest looked up from reference TRBV7-7 and TRBJ1-1): GAGVSQSPRYKVTKRGQDVTLRCDPISSHATLYWYQQALGQGPEFLTYFNYEAQPDKSGLPSDRFSAERPEGSISTLTIQRTEQRDSAMYRCASSLDEGTEAFFGQGTRLTVV.

The chain links TRBV5-1 to TRBJ2-7; D is perhaps TRBD2 (6 bases). Germline-derived CDR1 and CDR2 are SGHRS and YFSETQ. V was clipped by 0 bases and J by 0 bases, with 16 bases between them. The CDR3 runs to 17 residues. The CDR3 bases are TGCGCCAGCAGCTTGGGAGGTACTAGCCGGAACTCCTACGAGCAGTACTTC. This translates into CASSLGGTSRNSYEQYF.

This chain uses TRBV5-5 with TRBJ1-1; no clear D gene. V lost 2 bases, J lost 1 base, and 6 bases lay in between. CDR1 is SGHKS and CDR2 is YYEKEE in the germline V gene (reference sequence). The CDR3 length is 13 residues. This chain's CDR3 is CASSFGSNTEAFF. The CDR3 DNA sequence: TGTGCCAGCAGCTTCGGTTCGAACACTGAAGCTTTCTTT.

This clone was seen only a few times. J is TRBJ1-5 and V is TRBV9; D unclear. Looked up from germline, CDR1 is SGDLS and CDR2 is YYNGEE. The CDR3 extends over 14 amino acids. Trimming stripped 0 bases from V and 0 bases from J, with 4 bases between. CDR3 in amino acids: CASSVGHSNQPQHF. CDR3 nucleotides: TGTGCCAGCAGCGTAGGGCATAGCAATCAGCCCCAGCATTTT.

The chain has TRBV24-1 and TRBJ2-2; D remains ambiguous. Germline V CDR1 and CDR2: KGHDR, SFDVKD. This CDR3 comprises 12 residues. The germline V and J ends were trimmed by 3 bases and 5 bases, with 3 bases remaining between them. In nucleotides, the CDR3 is TGTGCCACCAGTGATCTTACCGGGGAGCTGTTTTTT. Residues: CATSDLTGELFF.